This paragraph covers one T cell receptor (beta chain) sequence. Antigen specificity is unknown. V lost 1 base and J lost 0, with 7 bases in between. The CDR3 contains 14 residues. From germline, CDR1 is MGHRA and CDR2 YSYEKL. The data were taken from a study of graft-versus-host responses after intestinal transplantation. Data came from immunoSEQ multiplex PCR; TCRdb stores just in-frame clones and leaves some out. The sample lists 35,000 to 50,000 clones; over 90% were seen once. This material consisted of unstimulated CD8+ T cells sorted from spleen or lymph node cells, taken before transplant. The sequence was obtained from a human donor who was the organ donor for an intestinal transplant. J is TRBJ2-7 and V is TRBV4-1; D call uncertain. CDR3 coding DNA: TGCGCCAGCAGCCAAGCGACACCCTCCTACGAGCAGTACTTC. Amino acid sequence: CASSQATPSYEQYF.